Described below is a single T cell receptor (beta chain) sequence and its context. What it binds is not known. The junction differs from germline at one of its ends, possibly a read error. This CDR3 contains 13 residues. Germline CDR1 reads MNHNS; CDR2 reads SASEGT. This entry comes from a study of lymphopenia after photon versus proton radiotherapy. Broader study findings: After the lymphocyte nadir, photon-treated repertoires showed oligoclonal expansion, especially of CD8+ Temra cells.

Sequencing was performed with immunoSEQ multiplex PCR; in TCRdb, only in-frame clones are kept and a portion is missing. The sample lists roughly 40,000 clones, under 85% occurring once. V usage is TRBV6-1 and J usage is TRBJ2-7; D is perhaps TRBD1 or TRBD2 (5 bases each). Here the sequenced sample was peripheral blood, taken from a patient treated with proton-based radiotherapy. The source is a woman aged 70-85 years with pancreatic cancer. As DNA, the CDR3 is TGTGCCAGCAGTGAACTAGGGATACGTTTGGGGACCTTC. It yields the protein CASSELGIRLGTF.